The 23 T cell receptor beta chains below come from one sample, sequenced in a study of blood T cell repertoires in COVID-19. Measured with immunoSEQ multiplex PCR; TCRdb has only the in-frame clones, and not every one. The sample lists around 340,000 clones, approximately 86% occurring once. The sample was PBMCs or T cells enriched from blood (not recorded which). The source is a woman between 40 and 55 years old with acute COVID-19.

The gene calls are TRBV6-9 and TRBJ2-7; tentatively, D is TRBD2 (6 bases). From germline, CDR1 is MNHGY and CDR2 SVAAGI. The CDR3 extends over 13 amino acids. V shed 3 bases and J shed 6 bases, with 12 bases lying between them. The CDR3 protein is CASSYLGGFEQYF. CDR3 DNA sequence: TGTGCCAGCAGTTACTTAGGAGGGTTCGAGCAGTACTTC.

The genes are TRBV18 and TRBJ2-7; 7 bases fit TRBD1. There are 14 residues in the CDR3. CDR1 and CDR2 from the germline V gene are KGHSH and LQKENI. With 3 bases clipped from V and 7 bases from J, the junction kept 9 bases outside the gene matches. The CDR3 loop reads CASSPGTAAGEQYF. As DNA, the CDR3 is TGTGCCAGCTCACCCGGGACAGCCGCCGGAGAGCAGTACTTC.

This sequence joins TRBV7-9 and TRBJ1-2; 10 nucleotides match TRBD1. The germline gives CDR1 SEHNR, CDR2 FQNEAQ (reference sequence). The ends lost 5 bases at V and 4 bases at J; junction bases unmatched: 1. The CDR3 length is 13 residues. CDR3 bases: TGTGCCAGCAGCGGGACAGGGGCCTATGGCTACACCTTC. This encodes CASSGTGAYGYTF.

The chain has TRBV2 and TRBJ2-7; maybe TRBD2 (6 bases). The CDR3 is 13 residues long. The V end lost 7 bases, the J end lost 3 bases, and 13 bases lay between the germline ends. Germline lookup yields CDR1 SNHLY and CDR2 FYNNEI. The CDR3 region has the DNA TGTGCCAGCAATGGACTAAGAGACTACGAGCAGTACTTC. Translating it yields CASNGLRDYEQYF.

This chain joins TRBV28 and TRBJ2-1, with 12 bases aligning to TRBD1. V gave up 3 bases and J gave up 7 bases; unmatched junction bases: 4. This CDR3 has 15 amino acids. From germline, CDR1 is MDHEN and CDR2 SYDVKM. The CDR3 DNA reads TGTGCCAGCAGTTTTTTGGGACAGGGGGCGAATGAGCAGTTCTTC. Its translation is CASSFLGQGANEQFF.

The chain couples TRBV4-2 to TRBJ2-3; 8 bases agree with TRBD2. The germline V gene has CDR1 LGHNA and CDR2 YNFKEQ. The junction had 6 bases not matched to a gene; V was cut back by 2 bases and J by 2 bases. This CDR3 is built from 16 residues. The CDR3 coding sequence is TGTGCCAGCAGCCAACGGGGGGGCCGAAACACAGATACGCAGTATTTT. The encoded protein is CASSQRGGRNTDTQYF.

This clone was counted only a few times. The chain links TRBV4-2 to TRBJ2-3, with TRBD1 as a possible D gene (6 bases). V was clipped by 0 bases and J by 4 bases, with 11 bases between them. The germline V gene encodes CDR1 LGHNA and CDR2 YNFKEQ. The CDR3 length is 15 residues. CDR3 DNA: TGTGCCAGCAGCCAAGAGAGAGGGGGTGCAGATACGCAGTATTTT. Translating it yields CASSQERGGADTQYF.

This chain joins TRBV10-3 and TRBJ1-1; 11 nucleotides match TRBD1. J was trimmed by 5 bases and V by 7 bases; bases with no gene match: 3. The CDR3 spans 13 residues. Germline V gives CDR1 ENHRY, CDR2 SYGVKD. CDR3 sequence reads: CAIMGTGGTEAFF. As DNA, the CDR3 is TGTGCCATCATGGGGACAGGGGGGACTGAAGCTTTCTTT.

The J gene is TRBJ2-1, the V gene TRBV5-4; 7 bases are shared with TRBD2. CDR1 SGHNT and CDR2 YYREEE come from the germline V gene (reference sequence). V was clipped by 0 bases and J by 1 base; unmatched bases: 4. This CDR3 region has 16 residues. CDR3 bases: TGTGCCAGCAGCTTGGCGATGCGGGGGTCCTACAATGAGCAGTTCTTC. Translating it yields CASSLAMRGSYNEQFF.

The V gene is TRBV18, the J gene TRBJ1-5; TRBD1 matches 9 bases. CDR1 and CDR2 from the germline V gene are KGHSH and LQKENI. Trimming took 6 bases from V and 4 from J; bases not matched to a gene: 4. This CDR3 is 14 amino acids long. The CDR3 sequence: CASSAGTGNQPQHF. The DNA of the CDR3 is TGTGCCAGCTCGGCCGGGACAGGGAATCAGCCCCAGCATTTT. Combining the CDR3 with reference TRBV18 and TRBJ1-5 gives the whole variable domain NAGVMQNPRHLVRRRGQEARLRCSPMKGHSHVYWYRQLPEEGLKFMVYLQKENIIDESGMPKERFSAEFPKEGPSILRIQQVVRGDSAAYFCASSAGTGNQPQHFGDGTRLSIL.

This chain connects TRBV7-9 to TRBJ2-5; 12 positions agree with TRBD1. V dropped 5 bases and J dropped 2; count of bases not matched to a gene: 6. CDR1 is SEHNR and CDR2 is FQNEAQ in the germline V gene (reference sequence). The CDR3 sequence is 16 residues long. DNA for the CDR3: TGTGCCAGCAGCCGGGACAGGGGGCGGTGGCAAGAGACCCAGTACTTC. Its translation is CASSRDRGRWQETQYF.

The chain couples TRBV11-2 to TRBJ1-1; D remains ambiguous. The CDR3 sequence is 13 residues long. From germline, CDR1 is SGHAT and CDR2 FQNNGV. The V end was cut by 2 bases, the J end by 3 bases, with 7 bases between. Written as DNA, the CDR3 is TGTGCCAGCAGCTTAAGGAGGGACACTGAAGCTTTCTTT. Protein sequence: CASSLRRDTEAFF.

The chain has TRBV7-9 and TRBJ2-4, with 13 bases that match TRBD2. This CDR3 has 17 amino acids. Germline loops: CDR1 SEHNR, CDR2 FQNEAQ (reference sequence). Trimming took 5 bases from V and 4 from J; bases not matched to a gene: 8. The CDR3 DNA sequence: TGTGCCAGCAGCCTGGGACTAGCGGGGACCGGGAAAAACATTCAGTACTTC. It is translated as CASSLGLAGTGKNIQYF.

The chain combines TRBV20-1 with TRBJ2-5; D possibly corresponds to TRBD2 (6 bases). V gave up 5 bases and J gave up 5 bases, with 9 bases separating them. Germline CDR1 is DFQATT and CDR2 is SNEGSKA (reference sequence). CDR3 length equals 11 residues. This CDR3 is CSAGGSETQYF. The DNA for the CDR3 is TGCAGTGCTGGGGGGAGTGAGACCCAGTACTTC.

This clone was counted a few times. This chain connects TRBV25-1 to TRBJ1-6; D is perhaps TRBD1 (5 bases). V dropped 0 bases and J dropped 7 bases, with 19 bases sitting between them. Germline CDR1 is MGHDK and CDR2 is SYGVNS. The CDR3 has 18 amino acids. The CDR3 DNA reads TGTGCCAGCAGTGAATATCATGGCGGGGGACGGATGAATTCACCCCTCCACTTT. Translating gives CASSEYHGGGRMNSPLHF. The full variable domain, in which reference TRBV25-1 and TRBJ1-6 provide the parts outside the CDR3, is EADIYQTPRYLVIGTGKKITLECSQTMGHDKMYWYQQDPGMELHLIHYSYGVNSTEKGDLSSESTVSRIRTEHFPLTLESARPSHTSQYLCASSEYHGGGRMNSPLHFGNGTRLTVT.

The rearrangement links TRBV4-1 to TRBJ2-1; D call uncertain. The CDR3 extends over 12 amino acids. Trimming cost V 3 bases and J 7 bases, with 7 bases left between them. CDR1 and CDR2 (germline): MGHRA, YSYEKL. This chain's CDR3 is CASSHRSNEQFF. The CDR3 nucleotides read TGCGCCAGCAGCCACCGGTCAAATGAGCAGTTCTTC.

V is TRBV27 and J is TRBJ1-2; D remains unclear. CDR1 and CDR2 from the germline V gene are MNHEY and SMNVEV (reference sequence). The CDR3 is made up of 12 amino acids. V was cut by 7 bases and J by 4 bases, with 10 bases left in between. The chain's CDR3 is CASIPGCYGYTF. The CDR3 DNA is TGTGCCAGCATCCCGGGATGCTATGGCTACACCTTC.

The genes are TRBV5-6 and TRBJ1-2, with 9 bases fitting TRBD1. Germline V CDR1 and CDR2: SGHDT, YYEEEE. CDR3 size: 15 residues. With V trimmed by 5 bases and J by 6 bases, 11 bases remained unmatched. CDR3 nucleotide sequence: TGTGCCAGCAGACAAACAGGGGGCGAGACGGATGGCTACACCTTC. Protein product: CASRQTGGETDGYTF.

The chain has TRBV6-2 or TRBV6-3 and TRBJ2-2, with D possibly being TRBD2 (6 bases). V was cut by 3 bases and J by 3 bases, with 8 bases left in between. Germline assignment: CDR1 MNHEY and CDR2 SVGEGT. The CDR3 totals 14 residues. The CDR3 loop reads CASSYGTYTGELFF. CDR3 bases: TGTGCCAGCAGTTATGGGACTTACACCGGGGAGCTGTTTTTT.

This clone was recorded only once. This sequence joins TRBV6-5 and TRBJ2-7; TRBD1 aligns across 8 bases. The germline gives CDR1 MNHEY, CDR2 SVGAGI. V was pared by 6 bases and J by 0 bases, with 4 bases of the junction left unmatched. The CDR3 is 14 residues long. In nucleotides, the CDR3 is TGTGCCAGCAGCCGGACAGGGCCCTCCTACGAGCAGTACTTC. Its protein product is CASSRTGPSYEQYF.

This sequence joins TRBV5-6 and TRBJ1-1, with 8 nucleotides matching TRBD1. The CDR3 runs 15 residues. Germline values: CDR1 SGHDT, CDR2 YYEEEE. V gave up 4 bases and J gave up 4 bases; unmatched junction bases: 9. CDR3 region: CASSPLDRDGTEAFF. CDR3 DNA: TGTGCCAGCAGCCCGCTGGACAGGGATGGCACTGAAGCTTTCTTT.

This chain links TRBV10-2 with TRBJ2-7; TRBD2 aligns across 10 bases. V trimming: 3 bases; J trimming: 4 bases; junction bases outside the gene matches: 6. The V gene's germline CDR1 is WSHSY and CDR2 SAAADI. The CDR3 is made up of 15 amino acids. The CDR3 loop reads CASSESLAGAYEQYF. The CDR3 DNA reads TGCGCCAGCAGTGAATCTCTAGCGGGAGCTTACGAGCAGTACTTC.

The J gene is TRBJ2-1, the V gene TRBV12-5, with D perhaps TRBD1 (5 bases). The length of the CDR3 is 17 residues. V was clipped by 5 bases and J by 0 bases, with 17 bases between them. CDR1 is LGHNT and CDR2 is FRNRAP in the germline V gene. The CDR3 region is CASGQALDSYSYNEQFF. DNA of the CDR3: TGTGCTAGTGGTCAAGCCCTTGACAGCTACTCCTACAATGAGCAGTTCTTC.